This T cell receptor (beta chain) originates from a study of T-cell reconstitution after alpha-beta-depleted transplantation in children. Comment on this clonotype: Its target is unknown.

Study-wide points: As was reported, about two months after transplant, alpha-beta T cells came from several hundred expanded graft clones. The origin of high day-60 TCRbeta diversity in some patients lay in surviving recipient T cells and thymic progenitors.

Unique molecular identifiers featured in how the TCRbeta library was prepared. From the PCR reads, TCRdb called clonotypes with MiXCR, one entry per CDR3 protein. Of about 120,000 distinct CDR3 sequences in the sample, more than 20% were seen once. The material was PBMCs, mostly from graft donor cells, obtained 180 days after TCRalphabeta/CD19-depleted stem cell transplant. The sequence was obtained from a male patient aged 2 to 10 who had a stem cell transplant for chronic granulomatous disease, so the T cells may come from the graft donor.

The CDR3 is CASSVVGESSYNEQFF. CDR3 nucleotide sequence: TGTGCCAGCAGCGTCGTCGGGGAGAGCTCCTACAATGAGCAGTTCTTC. The V gene is TRBV9, the J gene TRBJ2-1; possible D gene TRBD2, 5 bases. Looked up from germline, CDR1 is SGDLS and CDR2 is YYNGEE. The CDR3 is 16 residues long. V was trimmed by 2 bases and J by 0 bases, leaving 12 bases between them.